This T cell receptor (beta chain) was obtained from a study of tumor-infiltrating lymphocytes in oesophageal squamous cell carcinoma. To note about this clonotype: Compared with germline, one end of the junction differs, possibly owing to a read error.

Each CDR3 protein gets one entry after TCRdb re-called the PCR reads with MiXCR. The table lists 9,900 or so distinct CDR3 sequences, roughly 60% of them singletons. The germline CDR1 and CDR2 sequences are SGHTA and FQGNSA. CDR3 length: 13 amino acids. The receptor was isolated from a male donor with esophageal squamous cell carcinoma. The chain carries TRBV7-2 and TRBJ1-1; no reliable D call. Specimen: esophageal tumor tissue. The CDR3 reads CASSLPPNTEAFF. CDR3 bases: TGTGCCAGCAGCTTGCCGCCAAACACAGAAGCTTTCTTT.